The sample holds a few counts of the clone carrying this TCR beta chain. TCRdb re-called the RT-PCR reads through MiXCR, storing one row per CDR3 protein. Of around 850,000 distinct CDR3 sequences listed, roughly 20% are singletons. These data originate in a study of response to subunit inactivated influenza vaccine. V lost 1 base and J lost 10, with 19 bases in between. The CDR3 consists of 15 residues. CDR1 SEHNR and CDR2 FQNEAQ come from the germline V gene (reference sequence). The chain has TRBV7-9 and TRBJ1-1; no clear D gene. The sequencing used PBMCs from blood, collected about 5 days after vaccination. The clonotype comes from a man aged 50-59 years who received an inactivated influenza vaccine. The CDR3 nucleotides are TGTGCCAGCAGCTTAGAGGAGGGTTCGACTTTGGGAGCTTTCTTT. It is translated as CASSLEEGSTLGAFF. Together with reference TRBV7-9 and TRBJ1-1, the CDR3 gives the full variable domain: DTGVSQNPRHKITKRGQNVTFRCDPISEHNRLYWYRQTLGQGPEFLTYFQNEAQLEKSRLLSDRFSAERPKGSFSTLEIQRTEQGDSAMYLCASSLEEGSTLGAFFGQGTRLTVV.